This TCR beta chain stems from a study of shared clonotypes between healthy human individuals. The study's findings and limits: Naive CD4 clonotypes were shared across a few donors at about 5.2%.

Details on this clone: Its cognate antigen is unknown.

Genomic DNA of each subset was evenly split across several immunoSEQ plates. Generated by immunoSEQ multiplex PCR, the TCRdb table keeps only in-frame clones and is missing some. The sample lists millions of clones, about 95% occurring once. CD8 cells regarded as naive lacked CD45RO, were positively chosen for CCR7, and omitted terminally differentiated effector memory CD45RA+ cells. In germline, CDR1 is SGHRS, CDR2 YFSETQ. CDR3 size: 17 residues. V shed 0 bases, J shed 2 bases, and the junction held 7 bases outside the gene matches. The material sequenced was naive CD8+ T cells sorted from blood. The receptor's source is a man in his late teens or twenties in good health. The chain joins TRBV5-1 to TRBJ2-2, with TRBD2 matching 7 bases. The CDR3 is CASSLEPGGGNTGELFF. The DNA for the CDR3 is TGCGCCAGCAGCTTGGAGCCGGGAGGTGGAAACACCGGGGAGCTGTTTTTT. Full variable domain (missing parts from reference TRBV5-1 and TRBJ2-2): KAGVTQTPRYLIKTRGQQVTLSCSPISGHRSVSWYQQTPGQGLQFLFEYFSETQRNKGNFPGRFSGRQFSNSRSEMNVSTLELGDSALYLCASSLEPGGGNTGELFFGEGSRLTVL.